This T cell receptor (beta chain) emerged from a study of T cells in Graves' hyperthyroidism and ophthalmopathy. The study's findings and limits: Most thyroid clonotypes with frequency above 0.001 were detected in blood. For ophthalmopathy, model prediction preceded onset by a median about 6 months.

TCR beta CDR3 sequences were amplified from RNA transcripts. First-round RT-PCR with HTBI primers amplified the TCR CDR3 region. Each CDR3 protein is one row after TCRdb ran MiXCR on the multiplex PCR reads. The sample has 300,000 to 350,000 distinct CDR3 sequences; over 11% are singletons. This clonotype was counted at least ten times. Its antigen is undetermined. The hyperthyroidism patients had all been newly diagnosed, and their disease duration was under 2 months. Their ages ranged from 18 to 65 years. The authors took PBMCs from 10 ml fresh peripheral blood. CDR3 length: 14 residues. Germline CDR1 MNHNS, CDR2 SASEGT. With 6 bases clipped from V and 4 bases from J, the junction kept 5 bases outside the gene matches.

This sequence originates from a woman aged 25 to 39 with Graves' hyperthyroidism. Sample: blood. The chain couples TRBV6-1 to TRBJ2-7; TRBD2 agrees at 11 bases. This CDR3 is CASSASSGRYEQYF. The CDR3 bases are TGTGCCAGCAGCGCTTCTAGCGGGAGGTACGAGCAGTACTTC.